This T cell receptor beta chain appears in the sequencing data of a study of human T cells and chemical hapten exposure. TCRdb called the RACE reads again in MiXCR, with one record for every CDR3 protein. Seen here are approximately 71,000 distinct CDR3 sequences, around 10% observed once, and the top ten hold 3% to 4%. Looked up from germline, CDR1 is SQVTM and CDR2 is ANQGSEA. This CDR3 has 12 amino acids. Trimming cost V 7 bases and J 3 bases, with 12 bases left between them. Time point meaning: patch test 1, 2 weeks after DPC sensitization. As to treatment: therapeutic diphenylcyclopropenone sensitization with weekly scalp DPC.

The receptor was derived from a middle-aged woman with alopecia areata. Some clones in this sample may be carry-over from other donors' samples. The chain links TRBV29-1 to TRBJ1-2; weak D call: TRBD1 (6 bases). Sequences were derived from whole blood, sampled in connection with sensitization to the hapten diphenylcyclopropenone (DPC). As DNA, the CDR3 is TGCAGCGCCAGGGGATGGGACTATGGCTACACCTTC. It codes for CSARGWDYGYTF.